The TCR beta chain under discussion was sequenced for a study of cytomegalovirus exposure and HLA in healthy donors. Researchers ran the PCR with 60 Vbeta and 13 Jbeta primers. Measured with immunoSEQ multiplex PCR; TCRdb has only the in-frame clones, and not every one. The sample shows 85,000 to 100,000 clones, 65% to 80% of them seen only once. The CDR3 runs 15 residues. Per germline, CDR1 SGHRS and CDR2 YFSETQ. The trim removed 0 bases at V and 5 bases at J, leaving 5 bases unmatched. This clonotype originated in a human donor in good health. The specimen was PBMCs. This chain uses TRBV5-1 with TRBJ2-7, with 10 bases lining up with TRBD2. For the CDR3, the DNA is TGCGCCAGCAGCTTGGGGCTAGCGGGAGCCCACGAGCAGTACTTC. It codes for CASSLGLAGAHEQYF.